The clone carrying this TCR beta chain was detected only a few times. The data were taken from a study of cytomegalovirus exposure and HLA in healthy donors. Primers included in the PCR were 60 Vbeta and 13 Jbeta primers. TCRdb's table, derived via immunoSEQ multiplex PCR, lists solely in-frame clones and lacks some. This table holds 65,000 to 90,000 clones, around 82% found once. The sample consisted of PBMCs. The TCR sequence derives from a young man in good health and CMV-seronegative.

Written as DNA, the CDR3 is TGCGCCAGCAGCCGGAATCAGGGACAGGGTGAGCAGTTCTTC. Protein product: CASSRNQGQGEQFF. The chain is built from TRBV4-1 and TRBJ2-1, with 9 bases identical to TRBD1. J was trimmed by 9 bases and V by 4 bases; bases with no gene match: 7. The length of the CDR3 is 14 residues. Germline loops: CDR1 MGHRA, CDR2 YSYEKL.